This T cell receptor (beta chain) was identified during a study of early T cells in non-severe SARS-CoV-2 infection. Looking at the study overall: With bulk RNA from unsorted whole blood as input, sequencing yielded unpaired chains. Study-level results: VDJdb matching favored anti-spike CD8 responses, missing private and CD4 specificities.

TCRdb re-called the 5' RACE reads through MiXCR, storing one row per CDR3 protein. Among around 59,000 distinct CDR3 sequences listed, approximately 9% were seen once. The CDR3 loop spans 15 amino acids. Germline assignment: CDR1 SQVTM and CDR2 ANQGSEA. V gave up 4 bases and J gave up 3 bases, with 17 bases separating them. As regards this clonotype: Antigen specificity is unknown.

The sequenced material came from whole blood. The sequence came from an adult who was a healthcare worker with PCR-confirmed SARS-CoV-2 infection or an uninfected control (not recorded which). The rearrangement uses TRBV29-1 and TRBJ2-3, with D unclear. In DNA, the CDR3 is TGCAGCGTTGGGGTGGGCCGTGAGTTGACAGATACGCAGTATTTT. Amino acid sequence: CSVGVGRELTDTQYF.